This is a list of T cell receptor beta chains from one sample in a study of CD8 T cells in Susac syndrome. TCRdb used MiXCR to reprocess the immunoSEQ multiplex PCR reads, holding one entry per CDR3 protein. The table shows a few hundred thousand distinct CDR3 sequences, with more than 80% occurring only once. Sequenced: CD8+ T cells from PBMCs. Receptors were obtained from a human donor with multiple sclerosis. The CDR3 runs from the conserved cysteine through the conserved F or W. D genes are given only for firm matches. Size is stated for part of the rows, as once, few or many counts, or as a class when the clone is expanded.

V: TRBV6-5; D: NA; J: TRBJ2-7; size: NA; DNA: TGTGCCAGCAGTTACGGGCCCGAGCAGTACTTC; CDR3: CASSYGPEQYF
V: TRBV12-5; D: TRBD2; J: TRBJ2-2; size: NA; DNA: TGTGCCAGTCAGGTTGCGGGGGGGACCGGGGAGCTGTTTTTT; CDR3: CASQVAGGTGELFF
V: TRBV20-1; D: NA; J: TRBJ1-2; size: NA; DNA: TGCAGTGCTAGGCCACCCTTACTCGACGAGATCAGATGGGGAGGCTACACCTTC; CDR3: CSARPPLLDEIRWGGYTF
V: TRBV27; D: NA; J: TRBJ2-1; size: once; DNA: TGTGCCAGCAGTGGACGGGCCGATGAGCAGTTCTTC; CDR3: CASSGRADEQFF
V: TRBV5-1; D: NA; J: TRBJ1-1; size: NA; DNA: TGCGCCAGCAGCTTGGCCTGGGGTGGGGTGAACACTGAAGCTTTCTTT; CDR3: CASSLAWGGVNTEAFF
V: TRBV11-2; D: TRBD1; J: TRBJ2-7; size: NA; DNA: TGTGCCAGCAGCTTGGTGCAGGGGGCTTCTGCCGAGCAGTACTTC; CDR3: CASSLVQGASAEQYF
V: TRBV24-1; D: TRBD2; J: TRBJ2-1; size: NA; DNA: TGTGCCACCAGTGAGGGGACTAGCAGTTACAATGAGCAGTTCTTC; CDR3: CATSEGTSSYNEQFF
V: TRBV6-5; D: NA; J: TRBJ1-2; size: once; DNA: TGTGCCAGCAGTTACTCGACAGATTATGGCTACACCTTC; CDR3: CASSYSTDYGYTF
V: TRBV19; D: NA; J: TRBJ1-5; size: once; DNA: TGTGCCAGTAGTCTGGGAAAAAATCAGCCCCAGCATTTT; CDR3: CASSLGKNQPQHF
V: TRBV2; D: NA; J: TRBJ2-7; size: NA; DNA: TGTGCCAGCACGGATTCCCCCCAATACTACGAGCAGTACTTC; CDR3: CASTDSPQYYEQYF
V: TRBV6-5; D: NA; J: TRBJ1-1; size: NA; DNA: TGTGCCAGCAGTTACTCACCGACAGGAATGAACACTGAAGCTTTCTTT; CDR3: CASSYSPTGMNTEAFF
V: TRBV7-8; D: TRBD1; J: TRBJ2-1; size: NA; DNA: TGTGCCAGCAGCCCGGGACAGGTCTCCCCCTACAATGAGCAGTTCTTC; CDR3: CASSPGQVSPYNEQFF
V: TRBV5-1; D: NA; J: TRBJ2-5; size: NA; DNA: TGCGCCAGCAGCTTGACAGACCAAGAGACCCAGTACTTC; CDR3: CASSLTDQETQYF
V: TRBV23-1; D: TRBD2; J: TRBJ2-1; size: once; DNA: TGCGCCACACCGGGGGGGAGGAGGTGTGAGCAGTTCTTC; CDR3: CATPGGRRCEQFF
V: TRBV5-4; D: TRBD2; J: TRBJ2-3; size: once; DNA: TGTGCCAGCGCCGGGGTGGCGGGGGACAGCACAGATACGCAGTATTTT; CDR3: CASAGVAGDSTDTQYF
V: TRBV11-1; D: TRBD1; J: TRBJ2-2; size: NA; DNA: TGTGCCAGCAGAACAGGGGCCTACACCGGGGAGCTGTTTTTT; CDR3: CASRTGAYTGELFF
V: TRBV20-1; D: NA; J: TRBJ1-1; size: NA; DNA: TGCAGTGCTAGAGCAAGTGTTGCGGCGGGATACGAAGCTTTCTTT; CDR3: CSARASVAAGYEAFF
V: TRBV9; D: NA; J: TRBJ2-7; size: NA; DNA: TGTGCCAGCAGCGTAGAAACCGCCTCCGAGCAGTACTTC; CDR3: CASSVETASEQYF
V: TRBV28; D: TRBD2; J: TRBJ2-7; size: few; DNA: TGTGCCAGCAGTTTAGGCGGGAGCGCGTACGAGCAGTACTTC; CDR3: CASSLGGSAYEQYF
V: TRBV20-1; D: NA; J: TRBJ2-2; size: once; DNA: TGCAGTGCTAGATCCCAGGGTGACACCGGGGAGCTGTTTTTT; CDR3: CSARSQGDTGELFF
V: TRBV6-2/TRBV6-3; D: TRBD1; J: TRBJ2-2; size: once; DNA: TGTGCCAGCAGCACCGGGACAGGACTCACCGGGGAGCTGTTTTTT; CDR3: CASSTGTGLTGELFF
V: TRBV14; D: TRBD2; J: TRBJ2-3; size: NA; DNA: TGTGCCAGCAGCCGACTAGCGGGAACGTTAGATACGCAGTATTTT; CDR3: CASSRLAGTLDTQYF
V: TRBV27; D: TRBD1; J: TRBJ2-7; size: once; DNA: TGTGCCAGCAGTTTAACACCGGGACAGGGCACCCACGAGCAGTACTTC; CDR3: CASSLTPGQGTHEQYF
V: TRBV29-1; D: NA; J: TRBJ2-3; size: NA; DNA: TGCAGTCTCCAAGGGGGATTCACAGATACGCAGTATTTT; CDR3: CSLQGGFTDTQYF
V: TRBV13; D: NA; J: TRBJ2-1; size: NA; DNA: TGTGCCAGCAGCTACCGGACTCGCTACAATGAGCAGTTCTTC; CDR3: CASSYRTRYNEQFF
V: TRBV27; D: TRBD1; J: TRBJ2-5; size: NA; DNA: TGTGCCAGCAGAAGTCTCGGGACAGGGGAATCGGAGACCCAGTACTTC; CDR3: CASRSLGTGESETQYF
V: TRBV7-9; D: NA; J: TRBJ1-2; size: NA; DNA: TGTGCCAGCAGCCAGTTTACAGGGTTCGACTATGGCTACACCTTC; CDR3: CASSQFTGFDYGYTF
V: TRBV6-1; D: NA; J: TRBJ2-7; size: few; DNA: TGTGCCAGCAGCCAGCCGGGACCAGCCTACGAGCAGTACTTC; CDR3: CASSQPGPAYEQYF
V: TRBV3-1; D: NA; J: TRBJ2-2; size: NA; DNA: TGTGCCAGCAGCCAAGATGAGAGGGGCGGCACCGGGGAGCTGTTTTTT; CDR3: CASSQDERGGTGELFF
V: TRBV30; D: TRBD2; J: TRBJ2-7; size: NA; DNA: TGTGCCTGGAGTGCAGCAGCGGGAGTGTACGAGCAGTACTTC; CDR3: CAWSAAAGVYEQYF
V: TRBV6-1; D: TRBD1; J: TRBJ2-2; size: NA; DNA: TGTGCCAGCAGCCCACCGACAGGGATCTCCACCGGGGAGCTGTTTTTT; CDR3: CASSPPTGISTGELFF
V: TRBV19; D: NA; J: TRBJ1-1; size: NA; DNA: TGTGCCAGTAGTATAGATGGGGCGGGACGACGTGAAGCTTTCTTT; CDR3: CASSIDGAGRREAFF
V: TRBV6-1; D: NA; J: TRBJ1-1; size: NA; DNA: TGTGCCAGCAGTGAACCTTGGGCTTCCATGAACACTGAAGCTTTCTTT; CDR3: CASSEPWASMNTEAFF
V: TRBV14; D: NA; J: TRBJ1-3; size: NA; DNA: TGTGCCGGAACCGACAGACCCTCTGGAAACACCATATATTTT; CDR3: CAGTDRPSGNTIYF
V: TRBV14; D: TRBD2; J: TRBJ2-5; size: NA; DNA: TGTGCCAGCAGCCCCTTAGCGGGGGAACAAGAGACCCAGTACTTC; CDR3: CASSPLAGEQETQYF
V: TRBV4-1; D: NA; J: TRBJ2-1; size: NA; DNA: TGCGCCAGCAGCCAAGATGCATATGAGCAGTTCTTC; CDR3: CASSQDAYEQFF
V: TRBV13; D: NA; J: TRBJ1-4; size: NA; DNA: TGTGCCAGCAGTTCATACAGAGACGCAACTAATGAAAAACTGTTTTTT; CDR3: CASSSYRDATNEKLFF
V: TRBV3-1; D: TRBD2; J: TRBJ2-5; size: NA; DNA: TGTGCCAGCAGCCAAGGAGCTAGCGGGGGGGCTCTGGAGACCCAGTACTTC; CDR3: CASSQGASGGALETQYF
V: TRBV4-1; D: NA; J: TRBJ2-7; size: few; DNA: TGCGCCAGCAGCCCTGTGGGGGGAAGCTCCTACGAGCAGTACTTC; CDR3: CASSPVGGSSYEQYF
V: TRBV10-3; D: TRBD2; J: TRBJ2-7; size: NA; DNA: TGTGCCATCAGTGACGAGGCTAGCGGGAGCTACGAGCAGTACTTC; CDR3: CAISDEASGSYEQYF
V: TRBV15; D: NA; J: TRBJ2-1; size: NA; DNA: TGTGCCACCAGCGGTCCGGGGCACAATGAGCAGTTCTTC; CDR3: CATSGPGHNEQFF
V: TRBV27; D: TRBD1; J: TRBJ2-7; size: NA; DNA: TGTGCCAGCAGTTTTACCGGACAGGGAAGCTCCTACGAGCAGTACTTC; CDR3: CASSFTGQGSSYEQYF